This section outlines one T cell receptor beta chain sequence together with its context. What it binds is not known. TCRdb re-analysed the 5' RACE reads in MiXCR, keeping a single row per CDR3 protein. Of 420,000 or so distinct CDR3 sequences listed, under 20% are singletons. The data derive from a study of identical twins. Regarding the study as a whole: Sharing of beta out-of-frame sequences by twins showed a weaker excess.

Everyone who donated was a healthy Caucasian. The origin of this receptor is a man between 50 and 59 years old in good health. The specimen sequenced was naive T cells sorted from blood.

The CDR3 reads CASSLQVGGVTDTQYF. Here the CDR3 DNA reads TGTGCCAGCAGCTTACAAGTAGGGGGCGTCACAGATACGCAGTATTTT. V gene TRBV7-2 combines with J gene TRBJ2-3, with 7 bases lining up with TRBD1. Germline V gene sequence: CDR1 SGHTA, CDR2 FQGNSA. Trimming removed 2 bases from V and 2 bases from J; junction bases left unmatched: 7. The CDR3 runs to 16 residues.